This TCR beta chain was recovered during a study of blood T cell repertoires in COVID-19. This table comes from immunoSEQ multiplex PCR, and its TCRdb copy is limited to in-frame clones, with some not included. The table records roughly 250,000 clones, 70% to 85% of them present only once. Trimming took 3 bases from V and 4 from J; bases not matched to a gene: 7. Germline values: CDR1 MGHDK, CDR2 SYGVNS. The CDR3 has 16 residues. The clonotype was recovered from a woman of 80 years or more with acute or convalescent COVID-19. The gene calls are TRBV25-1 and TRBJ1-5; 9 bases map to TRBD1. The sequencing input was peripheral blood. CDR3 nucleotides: TGTGCCAGCAGTGAGTCGACAGGGGGGAGAAATCAGCCCCAGCATTTT. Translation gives CASSESTGGRNQPQHF.